This T cell receptor beta chain was sequenced for a study of human T cells and chemical hapten exposure. Regarding the study as a whole: Following DPC sensitization, TCRs present above 1 in 1000 frequency showed no change. Donors were affected by alopecia, so their immune reaction might vary from that of healthy individuals. Expanded TCRs produced significantly more large CDR3 similarity clusters than controls did.

Time point reported: pre-sensitization, week 0. The treatment is: therapeutic diphenylcyclopropenone sensitization with weekly scalp DPC. Every donor had alopecia and was 18 to 70 years old; all were suitable for DPC. The CDR3 has 18 residues. V lost 2 bases and J lost 2; bases outside the gene matches: 12. The germline V gene encodes CDR1 DFQATT and CDR2 SNEGSKA (reference sequence). This clonotype was picked up many times. Antigen specificity is unknown. TCRdb re-called the RACE reads through MiXCR, storing one row per CDR3 protein. The sample has around 300,000 distinct CDR3 sequences; roughly 7.7% are singletons.

J is TRBJ1-5 and V is TRBV20-1; 10 nucleotides line up with TRBD1. This clonotype was sampled from a man younger than 30 with alopecia areata. Some clones in this sample may be carry-over from other donors' samples. The material was whole blood, obtained in connection with sensitization to the hapten diphenylcyclopropenone (DPC). The CDR3 protein is CSARTAGTGVLGNQPQHF. The CDR3 DNA follows: TGCAGTGCTAGAACCGCCGGGACAGGGGTTTTGGGCAATCAGCCCCAGCATTTT.